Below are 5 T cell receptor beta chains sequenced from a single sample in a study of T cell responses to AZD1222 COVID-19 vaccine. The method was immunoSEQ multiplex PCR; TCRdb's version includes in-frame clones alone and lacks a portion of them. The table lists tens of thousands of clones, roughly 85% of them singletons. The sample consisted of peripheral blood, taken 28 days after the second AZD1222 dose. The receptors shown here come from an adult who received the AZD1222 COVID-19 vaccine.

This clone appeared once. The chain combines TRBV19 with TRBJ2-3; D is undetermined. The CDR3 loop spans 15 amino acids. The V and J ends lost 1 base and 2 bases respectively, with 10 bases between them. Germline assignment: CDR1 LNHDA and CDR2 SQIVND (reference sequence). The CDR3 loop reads CASSIGGIDTDTQYF. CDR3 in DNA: TGTGCCAGTAGTATAGGTGGGATCGACACAGATACGCAGTATTTT. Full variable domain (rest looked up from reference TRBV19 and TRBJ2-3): DGGITQSPKYLFRKEGQNVTLSCEQNLNHDAMYWYRQDPGQGLRLIYYSQIVNDFQKGDIAEGYSVSREKKESFPLTVTSAQKNPTAFYLCASSIGGIDTDTQYFGPGTRLTVL.

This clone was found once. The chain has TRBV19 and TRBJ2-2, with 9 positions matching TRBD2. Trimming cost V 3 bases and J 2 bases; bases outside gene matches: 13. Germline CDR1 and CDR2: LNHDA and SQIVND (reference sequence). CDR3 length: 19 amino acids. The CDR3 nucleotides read TGTGCCAGTAGTATCAAGCTTATAGGGACTAGCAGCAACACCGGGGAGCTGTTTTTT. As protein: CASSIKLIGTSSNTGELFF. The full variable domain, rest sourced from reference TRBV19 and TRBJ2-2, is DGGITQSPKYLFRKEGQNVTLSCEQNLNHDAMYWYRQDPGQGLRLIYYSQIVNDFQKGDIAEGYSVSREKKESFPLTVTSAQKNPTAFYLCASSIKLIGTSSNTGELFFGEGSRLTVL.

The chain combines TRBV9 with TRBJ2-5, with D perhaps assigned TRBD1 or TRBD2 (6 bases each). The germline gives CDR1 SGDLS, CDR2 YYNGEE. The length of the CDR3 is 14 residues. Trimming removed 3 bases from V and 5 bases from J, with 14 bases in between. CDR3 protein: CASSAGAGWETQYF. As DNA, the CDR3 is TGTGCCAGCAGCGCGGGGGCGGGGTGGGAGACCCAGTACTTC.

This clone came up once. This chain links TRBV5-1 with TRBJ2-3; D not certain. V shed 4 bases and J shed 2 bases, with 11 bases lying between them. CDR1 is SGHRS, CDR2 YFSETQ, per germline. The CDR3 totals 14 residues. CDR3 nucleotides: TGCGCCAGCAGCCCCAAGCCCCCCACAGATACGCAGTATTTT. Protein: CASSPKPPTDTQYF.

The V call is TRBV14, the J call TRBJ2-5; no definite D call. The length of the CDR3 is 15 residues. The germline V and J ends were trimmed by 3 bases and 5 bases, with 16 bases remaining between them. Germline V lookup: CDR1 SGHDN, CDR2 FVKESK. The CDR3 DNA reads TGTGCCAGCAGCCACGGTACAATCGTACGGGAGACCCAGTACTTC. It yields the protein CASSHGTIVRETQYF.